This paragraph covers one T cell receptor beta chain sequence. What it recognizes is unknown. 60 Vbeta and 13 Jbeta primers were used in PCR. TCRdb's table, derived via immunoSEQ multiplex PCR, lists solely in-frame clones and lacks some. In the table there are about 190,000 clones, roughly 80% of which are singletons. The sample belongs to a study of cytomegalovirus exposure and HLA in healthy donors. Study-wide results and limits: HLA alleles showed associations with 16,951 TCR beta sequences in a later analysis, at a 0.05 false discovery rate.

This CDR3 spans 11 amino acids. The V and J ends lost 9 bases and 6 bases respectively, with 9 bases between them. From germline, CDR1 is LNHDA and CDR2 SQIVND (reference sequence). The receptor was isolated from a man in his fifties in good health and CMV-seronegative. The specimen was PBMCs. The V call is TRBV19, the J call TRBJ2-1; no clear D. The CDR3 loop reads CASGLTNEQFF. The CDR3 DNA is TGTGCCAGCGGGTTAACCAATGAGCAGTTCTTC.